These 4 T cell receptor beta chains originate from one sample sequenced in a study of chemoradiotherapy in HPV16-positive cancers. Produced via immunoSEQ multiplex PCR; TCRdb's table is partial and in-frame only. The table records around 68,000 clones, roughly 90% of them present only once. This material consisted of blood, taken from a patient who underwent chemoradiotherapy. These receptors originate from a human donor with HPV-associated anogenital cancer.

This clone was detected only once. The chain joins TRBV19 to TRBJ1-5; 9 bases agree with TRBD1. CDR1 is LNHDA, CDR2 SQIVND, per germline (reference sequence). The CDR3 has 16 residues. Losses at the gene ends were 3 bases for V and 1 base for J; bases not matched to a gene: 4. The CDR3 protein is CASSIDRGLSNQPQHF. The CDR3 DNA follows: TGTGCCAGTAGTATTGACAGGGGGTTGAGCAATCAGCCCCAGCATTTT. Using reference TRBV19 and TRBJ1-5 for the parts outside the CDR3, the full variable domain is DGGITQSPKYLFRKEGQNVTLSCEQNLNHDAMYWYRQDPGQGLRLIYYSQIVNDFQKGDIAEGYSVSREKKESFPLTVTSAQKNPTAFYLCASSIDRGLSNQPQHFGDGTRLSIL.

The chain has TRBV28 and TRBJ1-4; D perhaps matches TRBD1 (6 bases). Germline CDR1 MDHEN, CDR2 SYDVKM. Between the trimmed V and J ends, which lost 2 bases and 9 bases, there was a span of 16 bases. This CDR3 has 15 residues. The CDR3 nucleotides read TGTGCCAGCAGTTTACTAACAGGGACAAGCAAAAAACTGTTTTTT. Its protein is CASSLLTGTSKKLFF.

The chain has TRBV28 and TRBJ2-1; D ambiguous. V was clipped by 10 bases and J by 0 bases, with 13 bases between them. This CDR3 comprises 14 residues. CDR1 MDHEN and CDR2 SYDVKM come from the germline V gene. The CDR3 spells CATIGRSSYNEQFF. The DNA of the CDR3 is TGTGCCACCATCGGAAGGAGCTCCTACAATGAGCAGTTCTTC.

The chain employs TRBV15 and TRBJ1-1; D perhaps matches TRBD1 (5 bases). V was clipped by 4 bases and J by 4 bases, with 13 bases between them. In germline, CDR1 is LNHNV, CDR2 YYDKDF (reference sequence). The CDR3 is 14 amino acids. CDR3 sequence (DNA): TGTGCCACCAGCATGGGACTTGCGATCACTGAAGCTTTCTTT. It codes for CATSMGLAITEAFF.